This TCR beta chain was sequenced during a study of molecular identifiers for immune sequencing clone quantification (dated by TCRdb to the late 2010s). In the study overall: For a replicate experiment, RNA from roughly 21,000 or 96,000 naive CD8 T cells was divided into five aliquots, and four of the five aliquots were sequenced. The study was a methods study using CD8 T cells to benchmark molecular-identifier clustering-based TCR repertoire sequencing (MIDCIRS) and TCR RNA copy counting. Results the study describes overall, beyond this receptor: In CMV-specific effector cells, over 99% of molecules were held by clones above 20 RNA copies, whereas under 1% of molecules were held by such clones in naive cells. When barcode sub-clustering was not used, chimeric consensus sequences inflated TCR diversity, with chimeras reaching as high as 47%. Spiked-in Jurkat TCR RNA (roughly 10 copies' worth), which is not part of the donor repertoire, was contained in the naive libraries. Spiked-in Jurkat TCR RNA equivalent to a single cell was reported to be detectable even among one million naive CD8 T cells. The sizes of highly expanded clones could end up underestimated when identical TCR molecules share a barcode. About 3 recovered TCR RNA copies per cell were obtained by modeling, versus approximately 9 by digital PCR, implying a capture efficiency of approximately 27%.

Naive CD8 T cell libraries were made from roughly 20,000 to 1,000,000 sorted cells using 10%, 30% or 50% of purified RNA. Naive CD8 T cells were FACS-sorted as CD8+CD4-CCR7+CD45RA+ on a BD FACSAria II into RLT Plus buffer. Roughly nine TCR copies' worth of Jurkat RNA were spiked into about 20,000-1,100,000 naive CD8 T cell samples to test detection sensitivity. CD8 T cells were enriched using RosetteSep CD8+ T Cell Enrichment Cocktail and Ficoll-Paque, and the enriched cells then underwent ACK red cell lysis. Receptor libraries were prepared by PCR. The sample was run on an Illumina HiSeq 4000. Bulk TCR libraries were generated as previously described, with the TCR primers listed in Table S5 used. Total RNA was purified with the Qiagen AllPrep DNA/RNA kit. Before analysis, reads from multiple sequencing runs of the same library were pooled. From the authors' description of their analysis: Reads were retained only if an exact TCR constant sequence was present, and the retained reads were trimmed to 150 nt and grouped according to their 12-nt molecular barcodes. Reads within each barcode group were sub-clustered using a 15% Levenshtein threshold, and quality-weighted consensus sequences were constructed for each RNA molecule. Non-functional sequences were excluded, and lower-count sequences lying one edit away from another sequence were also excluded. On the basis of fitting two negative binomial distributions, barcode sub-clusters with fewer than 20% of the maximum read count were discarded. The public reads were quality trimmed at Q25 with fastp and then assembled into clones with MiXCR by TCRdb, keeping productive beta chains. One record per CDR3 amino acid sequence lists the most common genes and DNA. It is TCRdb's table, rather than the study itself, that gives the V and J calls and clone size. This sample lists some 650,000 distinct CDR3 sequences; just under 20% were detected once. 0.7% to 1% of the sample belongs to the ten largest clones.

On this clonotype itself: The antigen it binds to is not known. In this CDR3 the conserved last residue, phenylalanine or tryptophan, is missing, so a read error is likely. The DNA is omitted, as the CDR3 cannot be located on it reliably, and the CDR3 follows TCRdb's listing.

The CDR3 is 14 residues long, counting both termini. The clonotype was recovered from a human donor in good health. Some libraries in this study had Jurkat cell RNA spiked in. Material: naive CD8+ T cells from blood, with Jurkat cell RNA spiked in. The cell subset or site label corresponds to: FACS-sorted CD8+CD4-CCR7+CD45RA+ naive T cells. The rearrangement joined TRBV5-3 to TRBJ1-1. TRBV5-3 is identified as an open reading frame with a role that is uncertain. The CDR3 corresponds to CASSLDRLGTEALS.